This T cell receptor beta chain appears in the sequencing data of a study of cytomegalovirus exposure and HLA in healthy donors. Study-wide findings and caveats: HLA-A and HLA-B allele assignments for most subjects were reportedly predicted accurately using TCR beta sequences. Follow-up analysis seemed to connect common viral pathogens with several of the most significant clusters identified. A later analysis revealed that TCR association rates differed between HLA loci, peaking at DRB1 and bottoming out at HLA-C. The presence/absence work took it that sequencing depth was about the same across donors.

A note on this clone: Its specificity is not known.

Germline-derived CDR1 and CDR2 are MNHEY and SMNVEV (reference sequence). The J segment lost 7 bases and the V segment lost 6 bases, leaving 6 bases of the junction unmatched. The CDR3 contains 14 residues. The PCR had 60 Vbeta and 13 Jbeta primers. Libraries were prepared by immunoSEQ multiplex PCR; TCRdb keeps only in-frame clonotypes and omits some of them. In the table there are about 200,000 clones, approximately 78% of which are singletons. Sequences were obtained from PBMCs. This receptor was obtained from a man aged 30 to 39 in good health and CMV-seronegative. The chain couples TRBV27 to TRBJ1-6; 7 nucleotides align to TRBD1. CDR3 nucleotides: TGTGCCAGCAGGGCACAGGGGAGGAATTCACCCCTCCACTTT. The encoded protein is CASRAQGRNSPLHF.